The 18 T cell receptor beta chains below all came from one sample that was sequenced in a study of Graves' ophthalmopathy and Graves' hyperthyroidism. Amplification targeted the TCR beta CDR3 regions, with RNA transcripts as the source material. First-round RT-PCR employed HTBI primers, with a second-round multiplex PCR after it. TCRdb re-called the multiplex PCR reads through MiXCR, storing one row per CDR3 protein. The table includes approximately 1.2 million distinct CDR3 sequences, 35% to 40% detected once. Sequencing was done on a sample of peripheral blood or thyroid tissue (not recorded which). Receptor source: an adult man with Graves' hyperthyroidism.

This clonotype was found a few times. CDR3 in amino acids: CASSDWDRAYEHF. As DNA, the CDR3 is TGTGCCAGCAGCGACTGGGACAGAGCCTACGAGCATTTT. The J gene is TRBJ1-5, the V gene TRBV2, with 7 positions matching TRBD1. CDR1 is SNHLY, CDR2 FYNNEI, per germline. The CDR3 is made up of 13 amino acids. Trimming removed 6 bases from V and 14 bases from J; junction bases left unmatched: 13.

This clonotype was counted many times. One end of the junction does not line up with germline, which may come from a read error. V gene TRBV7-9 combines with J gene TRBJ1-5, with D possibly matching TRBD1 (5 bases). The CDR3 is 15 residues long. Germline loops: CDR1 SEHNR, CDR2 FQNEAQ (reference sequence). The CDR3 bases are TGCGCCAGCAGCTTGGGGGTGGGAATCAATCAGCCCCAGCATTTT. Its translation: CASSLGVGINQPQHF.

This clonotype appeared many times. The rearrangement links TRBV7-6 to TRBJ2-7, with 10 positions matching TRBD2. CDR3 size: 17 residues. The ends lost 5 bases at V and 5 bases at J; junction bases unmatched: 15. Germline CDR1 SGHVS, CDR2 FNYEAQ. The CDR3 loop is CASSLEAGGPYQNEQYF. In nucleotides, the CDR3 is TGTGCCAGCAGCCTGGAAGCGGGAGGGCCTTATCAGAACGAGCAGTACTTC. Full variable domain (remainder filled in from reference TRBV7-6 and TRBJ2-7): GAGVSQSPRYKVTKRGQDVALRCDPISGHVSLYWYRQALGQGPEFLTYFNYEAQQDKSGLPNDRFSAERPEGSISTLTIQRTEQRDSAMYRCASSLEAGGPYQNEQYFGPGTRLTVT.

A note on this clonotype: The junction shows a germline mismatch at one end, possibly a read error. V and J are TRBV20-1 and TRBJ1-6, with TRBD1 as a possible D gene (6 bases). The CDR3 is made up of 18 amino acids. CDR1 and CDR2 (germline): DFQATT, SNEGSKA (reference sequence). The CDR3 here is CSATTGYRPSSCNSPLHF. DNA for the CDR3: TGCAGTGCTACTACAGGGTATCGTCCGAGCTCCTGTAATTCACCCCTCCACTTT.

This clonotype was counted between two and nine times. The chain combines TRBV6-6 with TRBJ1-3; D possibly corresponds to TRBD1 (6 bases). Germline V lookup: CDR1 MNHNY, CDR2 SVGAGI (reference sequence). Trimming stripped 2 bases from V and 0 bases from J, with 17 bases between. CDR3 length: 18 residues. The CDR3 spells CASSYTQRTDHSGNTIYF. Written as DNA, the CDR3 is TGTGCCAGCAGTTACACGCAGAGGACAGACCACTCTGGAAACACCATATATTTT.

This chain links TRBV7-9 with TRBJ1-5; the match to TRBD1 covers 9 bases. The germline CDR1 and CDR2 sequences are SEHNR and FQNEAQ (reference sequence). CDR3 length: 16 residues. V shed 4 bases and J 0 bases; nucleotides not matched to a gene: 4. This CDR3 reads CASSSEGQGSNQPQHF. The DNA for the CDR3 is TGTGCCAGCAGCTCAGAGGGACAGGGTAGCAATCAGCCCCAGCATTTT.

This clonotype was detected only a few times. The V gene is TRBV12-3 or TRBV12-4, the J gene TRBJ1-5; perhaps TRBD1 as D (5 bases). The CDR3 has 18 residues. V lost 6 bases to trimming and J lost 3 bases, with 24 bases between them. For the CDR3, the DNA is TGTGCCAGCAGCTCGCGGGGGAGGGGCGTTGAGAACAATCAGCCCCAGCATTTT. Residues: CASSSRGRGVENNQPQHF.

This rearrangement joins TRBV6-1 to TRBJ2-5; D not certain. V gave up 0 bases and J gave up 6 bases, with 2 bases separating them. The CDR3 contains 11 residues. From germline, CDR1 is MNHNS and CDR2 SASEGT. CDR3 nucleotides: TGTGCCAGCAGTGAAGCGCAGACCCAGTACTTC. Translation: CASSEAQTQYF.

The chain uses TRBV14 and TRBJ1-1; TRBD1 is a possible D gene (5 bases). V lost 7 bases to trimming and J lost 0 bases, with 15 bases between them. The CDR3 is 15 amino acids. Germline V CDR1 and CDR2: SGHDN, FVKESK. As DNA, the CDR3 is TGTGCCAGCACCATGCTTCGGGGGGTGAACACTGAAGCTTTCTTT. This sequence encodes CASTMLRGVNTEAFF.

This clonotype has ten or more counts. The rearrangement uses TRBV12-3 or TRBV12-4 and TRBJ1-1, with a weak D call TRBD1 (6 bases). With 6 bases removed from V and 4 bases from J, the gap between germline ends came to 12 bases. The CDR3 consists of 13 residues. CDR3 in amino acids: CASSPTGATEAFF. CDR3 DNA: TGTGCCAGCAGCCCGACAGGAGCCACTGAAGCTTTCTTT.

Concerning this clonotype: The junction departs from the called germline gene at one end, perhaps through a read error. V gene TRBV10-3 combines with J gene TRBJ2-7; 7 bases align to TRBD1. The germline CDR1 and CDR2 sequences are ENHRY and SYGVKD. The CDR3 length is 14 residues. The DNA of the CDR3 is TGTGCCATCAGTGGGGGGACAGCCTCCTTCGAGCAGTACTTC. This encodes CAISGGTASFEQYF.

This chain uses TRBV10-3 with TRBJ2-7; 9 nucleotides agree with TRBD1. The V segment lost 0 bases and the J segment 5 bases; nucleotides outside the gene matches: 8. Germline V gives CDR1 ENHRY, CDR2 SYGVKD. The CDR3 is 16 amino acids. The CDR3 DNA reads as TGTGCCATCAGTGAGTCCTTCGGGACAGGGAGCCACGAGCAGTACTTC. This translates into CAISESFGTGSHEQYF.

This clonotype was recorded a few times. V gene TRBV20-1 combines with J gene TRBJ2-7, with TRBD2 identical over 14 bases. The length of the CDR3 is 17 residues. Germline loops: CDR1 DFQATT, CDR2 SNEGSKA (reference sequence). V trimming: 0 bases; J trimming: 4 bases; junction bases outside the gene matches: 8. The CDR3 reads CSARDYRTSGRSYEQYF. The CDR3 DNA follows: TGCAGTGCTAGAGATTATAGGACTAGCGGGAGGTCATACGAGCAGTACTTC.

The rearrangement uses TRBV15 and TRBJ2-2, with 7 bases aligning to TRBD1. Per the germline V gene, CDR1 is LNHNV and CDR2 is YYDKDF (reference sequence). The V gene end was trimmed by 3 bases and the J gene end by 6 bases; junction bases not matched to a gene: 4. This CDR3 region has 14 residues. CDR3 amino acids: CATSSRDSSGELFF. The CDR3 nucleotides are TGTGCCACCAGCAGCCGGGACAGTTCCGGGGAGCTGTTTTTT.

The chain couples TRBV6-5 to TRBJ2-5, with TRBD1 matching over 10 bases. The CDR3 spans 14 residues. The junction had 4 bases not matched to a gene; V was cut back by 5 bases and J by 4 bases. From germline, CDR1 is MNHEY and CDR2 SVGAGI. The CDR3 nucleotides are TGTGCCAGCAGTGACGACAGGGGGCGAGAGACCCAGTACTTC. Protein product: CASSDDRGRETQYF.

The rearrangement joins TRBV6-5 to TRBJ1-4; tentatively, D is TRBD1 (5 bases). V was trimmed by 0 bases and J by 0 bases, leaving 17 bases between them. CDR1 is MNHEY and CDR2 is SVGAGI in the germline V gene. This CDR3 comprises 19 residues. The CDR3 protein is CASSYSYRIGPATNEKLFF. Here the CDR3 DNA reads TGTGCCAGCAGTTACTCGTACAGGATCGGACCTGCAACTAATGAAAAACTGTTTTTT.

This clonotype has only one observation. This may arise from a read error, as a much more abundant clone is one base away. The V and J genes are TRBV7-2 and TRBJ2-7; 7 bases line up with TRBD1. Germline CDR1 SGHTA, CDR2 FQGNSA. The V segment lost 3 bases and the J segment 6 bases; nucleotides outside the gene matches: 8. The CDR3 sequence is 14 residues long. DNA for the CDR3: TGTGCCAGCAGCTTCGACAGGGTTCGGGGCGAGCAGTACTTC. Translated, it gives CASSFDRVRGEQYF. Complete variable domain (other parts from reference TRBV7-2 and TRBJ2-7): GAGVSQSPSNKVTEKGKDVELRCDPISGHTALYWYRQSLGQGLEFLIYFQGNSAPDKSGLPSDRFSAERTGGSVSTLTIQRTQQEDSAVYLCASSFDRVRGEQYFGPGTRLTVT.

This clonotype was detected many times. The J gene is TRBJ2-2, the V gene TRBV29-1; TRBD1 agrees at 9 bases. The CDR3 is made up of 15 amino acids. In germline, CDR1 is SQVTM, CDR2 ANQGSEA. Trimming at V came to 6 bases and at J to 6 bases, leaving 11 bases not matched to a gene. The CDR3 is CSVATGGAWSGELFF. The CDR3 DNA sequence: TGCAGCGTGGCTACAGGGGGCGCATGGTCCGGGGAGCTGTTTTTT.